This T cell receptor beta chain was retrieved from a study of regulatory T cells in long-lasting Graves disease. This sample's time point: persistent/refractory GD, antithyroid drugs over 5 years with positive TRAb. After RNA was extracted from PBMCs, the TCR library was made from it. The germline CDR1 and CDR2 sequences are LGHNA and YSLEER. The V end lost 1 base, the J end lost 5 bases, and 14 bases lay between the germline ends. The CDR3 length is 15 residues. Arm-PCR with iRepertoire HTBI primers amplified the CDR3 regions for these TCR beta libraries. Each CDR3 protein is one row after TCRdb ran MiXCR on the multiplex PCR reads. The sample has 400,000 or so distinct CDR3 sequences; around 21% are singletons.

V gene TRBV4-3 combines with J gene TRBJ2-5, with D possibly called TRBD1 or TRBD2 (6 bases each). The input for sequencing was peripheral blood mononuclear cells (PBMCs), taken when the disease was refractory, from a patient treated with antithyroid drugs. This receptor was taken from a female donor with Graves disease. The CDR3 DNA reads as TGCGCCAGCAGCCAAGGGTGGGGGGCTGGCGAGACCCAGTACTTC. This translates into CASSQGWGAGETQYF.